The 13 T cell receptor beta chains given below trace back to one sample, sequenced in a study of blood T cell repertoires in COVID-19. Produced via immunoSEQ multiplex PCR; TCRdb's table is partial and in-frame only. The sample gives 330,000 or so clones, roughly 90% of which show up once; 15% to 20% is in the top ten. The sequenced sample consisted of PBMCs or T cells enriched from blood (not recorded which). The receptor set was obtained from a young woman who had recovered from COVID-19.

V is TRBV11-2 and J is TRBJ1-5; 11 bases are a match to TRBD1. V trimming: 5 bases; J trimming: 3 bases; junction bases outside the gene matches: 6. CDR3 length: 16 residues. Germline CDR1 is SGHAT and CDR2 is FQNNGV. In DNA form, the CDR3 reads TGTGCCAGCAGCCTAGGGACAGGGGGTGCCAATCAGCCCCAGCATTTT. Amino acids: CASSLGTGGANQPQHF.

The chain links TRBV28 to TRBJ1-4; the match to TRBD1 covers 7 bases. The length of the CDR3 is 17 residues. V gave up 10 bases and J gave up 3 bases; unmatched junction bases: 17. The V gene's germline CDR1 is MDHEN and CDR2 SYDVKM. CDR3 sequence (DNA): TGTGCCACCGAGAATAGTGTCGCCGGGACAGCTAATGAAAAACTGTTTTTT. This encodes CATENSVAGTANEKLFF.

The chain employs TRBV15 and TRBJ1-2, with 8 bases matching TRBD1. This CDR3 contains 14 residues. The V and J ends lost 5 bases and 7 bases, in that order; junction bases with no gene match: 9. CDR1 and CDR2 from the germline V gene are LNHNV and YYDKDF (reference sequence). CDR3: CATSAPGQEGGYTF. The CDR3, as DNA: TGTGCCACCAGCGCTCCGGGACAGGAAGGTGGCTACACCTTC. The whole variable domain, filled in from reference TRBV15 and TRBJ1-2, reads DAMVIQNPRYQVTQFGKPVTLSCSQTLNHNVMYWYQQKSSQAPKLLFHYYDKDFNNEADTPDNFQSRRPNTSFCFLDIRSPGLGDTAMYLCATSAPGQEGGYTFGSGTRLTVV.

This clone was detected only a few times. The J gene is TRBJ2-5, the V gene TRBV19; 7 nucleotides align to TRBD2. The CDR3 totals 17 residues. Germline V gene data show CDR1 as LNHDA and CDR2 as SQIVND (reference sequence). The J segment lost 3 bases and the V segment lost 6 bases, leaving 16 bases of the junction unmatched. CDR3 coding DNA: TGTGCCAGTAGCCTCCACCTCCTAGCGGAGCTGGAAGAGACCCAGTACTTC. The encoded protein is CASSLHLLAELEETQYF.

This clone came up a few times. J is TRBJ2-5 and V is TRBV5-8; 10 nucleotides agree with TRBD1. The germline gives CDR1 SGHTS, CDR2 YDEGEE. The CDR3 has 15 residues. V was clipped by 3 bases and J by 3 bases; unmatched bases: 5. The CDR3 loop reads CASSSRTGGEETQYF. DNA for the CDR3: TGTGCCAGCAGCTCTAGGACAGGGGGGGAAGAGACCCAGTACTTC.

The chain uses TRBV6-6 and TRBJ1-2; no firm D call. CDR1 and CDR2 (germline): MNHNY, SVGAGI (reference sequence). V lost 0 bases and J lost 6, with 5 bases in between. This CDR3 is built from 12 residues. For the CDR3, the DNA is TGTGCCAGCAGTTACTCTGAGGATGGCTACACCTTC. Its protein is CASSYSEDGYTF.

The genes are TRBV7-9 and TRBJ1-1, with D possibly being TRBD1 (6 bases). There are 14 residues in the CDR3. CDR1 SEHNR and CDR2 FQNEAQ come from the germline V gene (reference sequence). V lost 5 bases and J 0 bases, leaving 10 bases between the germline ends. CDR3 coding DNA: TGTGCCAGCAGCGGGGGACACTTGAACACTGAAGCTTTCTTT. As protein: CASSGGHLNTEAFF.

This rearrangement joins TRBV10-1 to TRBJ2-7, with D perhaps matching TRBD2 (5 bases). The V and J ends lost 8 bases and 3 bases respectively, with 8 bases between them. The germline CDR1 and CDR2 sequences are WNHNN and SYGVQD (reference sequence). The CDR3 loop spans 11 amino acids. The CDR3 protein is CASSGFYEQYF. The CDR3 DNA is TGCGCCAGCTCGGGATTCTACGAGCAGTACTTC.

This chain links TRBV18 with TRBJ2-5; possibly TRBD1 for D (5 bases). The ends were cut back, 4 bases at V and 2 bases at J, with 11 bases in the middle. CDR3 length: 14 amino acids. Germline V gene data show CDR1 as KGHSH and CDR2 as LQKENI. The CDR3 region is CASSRLDTQETQYF. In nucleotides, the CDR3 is TGTGCCAGCTCACGATTGGACACTCAAGAGACCCAGTACTTC. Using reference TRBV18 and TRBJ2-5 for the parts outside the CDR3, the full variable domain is NAGVMQNPRHLVRRRGQEARLRCSPMKGHSHVYWYRQLPEEGLKFMVYLQKENIIDESGMPKERFSAEFPKEGPSILRIQQVVRGDSAAYFCASSRLDTQETQYFGPGTRLLVL.

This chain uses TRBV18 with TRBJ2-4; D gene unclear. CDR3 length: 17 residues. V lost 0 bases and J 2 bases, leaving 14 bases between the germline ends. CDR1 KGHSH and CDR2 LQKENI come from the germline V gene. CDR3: CASSPPYQENTKNIQYF. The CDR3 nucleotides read TGTGCCAGCTCACCACCATATCAGGAAAACACCAAAAACATTCAGTACTTC.

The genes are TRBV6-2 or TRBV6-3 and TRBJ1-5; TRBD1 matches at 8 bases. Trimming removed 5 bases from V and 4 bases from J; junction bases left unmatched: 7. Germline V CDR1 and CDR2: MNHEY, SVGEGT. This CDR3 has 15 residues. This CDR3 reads CASSQTGDLNQPQHF. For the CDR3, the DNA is TGTGCCAGCAGTCAGACAGGGGATCTGAATCAGCCCCAGCATTTT.

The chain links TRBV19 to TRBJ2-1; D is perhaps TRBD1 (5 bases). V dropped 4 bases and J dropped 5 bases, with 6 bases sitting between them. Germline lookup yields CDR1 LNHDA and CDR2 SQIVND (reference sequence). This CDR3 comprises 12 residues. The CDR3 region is CASSTRDNEQFF. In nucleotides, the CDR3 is TGTGCCAGTAGTACCAGGGACAATGAGCAGTTCTTC.

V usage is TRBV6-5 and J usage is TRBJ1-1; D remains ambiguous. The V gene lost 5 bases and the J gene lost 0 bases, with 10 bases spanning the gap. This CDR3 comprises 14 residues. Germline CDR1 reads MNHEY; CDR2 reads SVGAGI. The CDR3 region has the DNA TGTGCCAGCAGTCTCGACGGGATGAACACTGAAGCTTTCTTT. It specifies CASSLDGMNTEAFF.